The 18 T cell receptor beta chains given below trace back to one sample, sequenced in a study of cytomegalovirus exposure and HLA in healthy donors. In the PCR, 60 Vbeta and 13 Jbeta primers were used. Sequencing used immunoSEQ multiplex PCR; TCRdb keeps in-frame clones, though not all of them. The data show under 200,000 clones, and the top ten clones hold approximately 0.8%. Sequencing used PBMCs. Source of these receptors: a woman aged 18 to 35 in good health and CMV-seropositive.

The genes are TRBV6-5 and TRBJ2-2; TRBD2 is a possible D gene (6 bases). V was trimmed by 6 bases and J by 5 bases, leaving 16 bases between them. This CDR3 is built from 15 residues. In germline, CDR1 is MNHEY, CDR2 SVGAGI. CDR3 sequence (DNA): TGTGCCAGCAGCCTACCGGGCCGGGAGACCGGGGAGCTGTTTTTT. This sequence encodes CASSLPGRETGELFF.

CDR3 coding DNA: TGTGCCAGCAGCTTGGTGGGACTAGCGGTAACAGATACGCAGTATTTT. Encoded protein: CASSLVGLAVTDTQYF. The chain links TRBV5-4 to TRBJ2-3, with TRBD2 matching over 11 bases. CDR1 and CDR2 (germline): SGHNT, YYREEE (reference sequence). With 0 bases clipped from V and 3 bases from J, the junction kept 3 bases outside the gene matches. CDR3 size: 16 residues. The whole variable domain, remainder taken from reference TRBV5-4 and TRBJ2-3, is ETGVTQSPTHLIKTRGQQVTLRCSSQSGHNTVSWYQQALGQGPQFIFQYYREEENGRGNFPPRFSGLQFPNYSSELNVNALELDDSALYLCASSLVGLAVTDTQYFGPGTRLTVL.

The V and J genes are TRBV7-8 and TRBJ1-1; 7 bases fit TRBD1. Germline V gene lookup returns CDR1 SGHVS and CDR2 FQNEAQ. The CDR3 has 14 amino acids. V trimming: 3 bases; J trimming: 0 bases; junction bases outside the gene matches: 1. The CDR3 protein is CASSLTGLNTEAFF. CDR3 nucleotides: TGTGCCAGCAGCTTGACAGGGTTGAACACTGAAGCTTTCTTT.

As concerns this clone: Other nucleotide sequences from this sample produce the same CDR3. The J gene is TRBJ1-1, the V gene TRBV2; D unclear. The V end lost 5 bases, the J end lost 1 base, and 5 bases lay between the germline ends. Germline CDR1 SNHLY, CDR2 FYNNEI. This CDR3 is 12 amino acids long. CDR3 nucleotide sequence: TGTGCCAGCAGTCGCAGGAACACTGAAGCTTTCTTT. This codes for CASSRRNTEAFF. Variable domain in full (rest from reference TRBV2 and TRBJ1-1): EPEVTQTPSHQVTQMGQEVILRCVPISNHLYFYWYRQILGQKVEFLVSFYNNEISEKSEIFDDQFSVERPDGSNFTLKIRSTKLEDSAMYFCASSRRNTEAFFGQGTRLTVV.

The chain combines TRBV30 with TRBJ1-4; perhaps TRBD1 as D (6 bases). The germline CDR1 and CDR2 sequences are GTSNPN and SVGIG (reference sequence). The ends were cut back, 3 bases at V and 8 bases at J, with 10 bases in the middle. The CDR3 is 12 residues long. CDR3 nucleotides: TGTGCCTGGAGCTTCCAGGGGGAAAAACTGTTTTTT. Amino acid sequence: CAWSFQGEKLFF.

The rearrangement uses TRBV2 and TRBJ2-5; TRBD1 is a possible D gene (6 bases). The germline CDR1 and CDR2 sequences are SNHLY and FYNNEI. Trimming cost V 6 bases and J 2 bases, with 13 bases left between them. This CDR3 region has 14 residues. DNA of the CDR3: TGTGCCAGCAGAGCCGCGCAGGGGCAAGAGACCCAGTACTTC. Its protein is CASRAAQGQETQYF.

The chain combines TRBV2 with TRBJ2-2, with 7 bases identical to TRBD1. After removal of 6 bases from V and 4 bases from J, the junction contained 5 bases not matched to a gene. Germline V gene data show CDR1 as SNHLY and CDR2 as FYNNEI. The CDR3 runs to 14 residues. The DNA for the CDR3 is TGTGCCAGCAGGGAGACAGGGACCACCGGGGAGCTGTTTTTT. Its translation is CASRETGTTGELFF. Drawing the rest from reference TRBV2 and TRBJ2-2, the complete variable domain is EPEVTQTPSHQVTQMGQEVILRCVPISNHLYFYWYRQILGQKVEFLVSFYNNEISEKSEIFDDQFSVERPDGSNFTLKIRSTKLEDSAMYFCASRETGTTGELFFGEGSRLTVL.

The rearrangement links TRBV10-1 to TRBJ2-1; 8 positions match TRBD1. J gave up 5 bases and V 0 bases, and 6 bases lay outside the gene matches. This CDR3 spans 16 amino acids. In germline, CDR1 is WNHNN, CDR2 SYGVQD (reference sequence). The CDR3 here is CASSESWTGNNNEQFF. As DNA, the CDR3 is TGCGCCAGCAGTGAGTCATGGACAGGGAATAACAATGAGCAGTTCTTC.

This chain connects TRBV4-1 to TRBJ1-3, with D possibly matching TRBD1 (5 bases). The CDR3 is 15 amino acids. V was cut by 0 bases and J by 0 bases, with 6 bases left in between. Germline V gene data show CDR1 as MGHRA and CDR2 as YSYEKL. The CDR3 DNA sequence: TGCGCCAGCAGCCAAGACAGGGACTCTGGAAACACCATATATTTT. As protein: CASSQDRDSGNTIYF.

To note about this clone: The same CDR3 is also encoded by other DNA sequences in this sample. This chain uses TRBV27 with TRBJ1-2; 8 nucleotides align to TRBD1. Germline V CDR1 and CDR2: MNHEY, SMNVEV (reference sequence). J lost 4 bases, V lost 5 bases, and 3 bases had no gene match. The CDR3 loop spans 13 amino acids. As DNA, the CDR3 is TGTGCCAGCAGTCCGGGGACAGGCTATGGCTACACCTTC. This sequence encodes CASSPGTGYGYTF.

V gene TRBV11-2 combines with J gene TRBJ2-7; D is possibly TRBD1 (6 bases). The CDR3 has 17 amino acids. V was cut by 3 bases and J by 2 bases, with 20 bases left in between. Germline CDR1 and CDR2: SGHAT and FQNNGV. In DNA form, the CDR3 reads TGTGCCAGCAGCTTGGGGGCATTCGGGGTGGGGGCCTACGAGCAGTACTTC. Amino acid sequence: CASSLGAFGVGAYEQYF.

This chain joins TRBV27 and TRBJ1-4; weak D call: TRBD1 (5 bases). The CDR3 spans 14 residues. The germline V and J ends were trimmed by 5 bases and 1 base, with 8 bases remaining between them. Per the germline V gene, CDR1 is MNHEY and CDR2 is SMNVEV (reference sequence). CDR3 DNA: TGTGCCAGCAGTAACGGGGGAACTAATGAAAAACTGTTTTTT. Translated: CASSNGGTNEKLFF. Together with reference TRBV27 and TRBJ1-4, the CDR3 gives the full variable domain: EAQVTQNPRYLITVTGKKLTVTCSQNMNHEYMSWYRQDPGLGLRQIYYSMNVEVTDKGDVPEGYKVSRKEKRNFPLILESPSPNQTSLYFCASSNGGTNEKLFFGSGTQLSVL.

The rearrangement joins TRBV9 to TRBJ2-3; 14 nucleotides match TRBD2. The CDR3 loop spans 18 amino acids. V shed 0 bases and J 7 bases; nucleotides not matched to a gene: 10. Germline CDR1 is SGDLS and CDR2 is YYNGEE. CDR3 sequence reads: CASSVAVPGLAGGNTQYF. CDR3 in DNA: TGTGCCAGCAGCGTAGCGGTCCCCGGACTAGCGGGGGGAAATACGCAGTATTTT.

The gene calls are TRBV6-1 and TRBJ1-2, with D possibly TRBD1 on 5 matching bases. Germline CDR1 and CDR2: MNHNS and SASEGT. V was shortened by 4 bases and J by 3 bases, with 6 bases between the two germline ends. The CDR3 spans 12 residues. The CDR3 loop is CASSVTDYGYTF. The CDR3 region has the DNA TGTGCCAGCAGTGTGACAGACTATGGCTACACCTTC.

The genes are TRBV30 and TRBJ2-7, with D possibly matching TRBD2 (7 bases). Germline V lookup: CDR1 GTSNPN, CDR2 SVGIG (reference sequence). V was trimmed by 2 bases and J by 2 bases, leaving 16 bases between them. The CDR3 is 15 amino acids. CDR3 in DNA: TGTGCCTGGAGTCCTGGGGGGGCTTTAACCTACGAGCAGTACTTC. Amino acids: CAWSPGGALTYEQYF.

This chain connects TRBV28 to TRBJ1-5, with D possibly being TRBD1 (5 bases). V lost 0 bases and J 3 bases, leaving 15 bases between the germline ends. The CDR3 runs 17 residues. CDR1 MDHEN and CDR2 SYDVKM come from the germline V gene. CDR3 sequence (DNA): TGTGCCAGCAGTTTATGGCCCAAGGGCAGGGACAATCAGCCCCAGCATTTT. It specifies CASSLWPKGRDNQPQHF.

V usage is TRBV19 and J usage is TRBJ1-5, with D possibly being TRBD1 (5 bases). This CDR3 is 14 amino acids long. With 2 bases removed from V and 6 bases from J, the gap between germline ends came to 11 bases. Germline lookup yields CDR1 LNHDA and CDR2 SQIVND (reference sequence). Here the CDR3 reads CASSIPRVGQPQHF. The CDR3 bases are TGTGCCAGTAGTATACCCAGGGTTGGTCAGCCCCAGCATTTT. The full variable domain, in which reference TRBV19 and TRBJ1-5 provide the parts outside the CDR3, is DGGITQSPKYLFRKEGQNVTLSCEQNLNHDAMYWYRQDPGQGLRLIYYSQIVNDFQKGDIAEGYSVSREKKESFPLTVTSAQKNPTAFYLCASSIPRVGQPQHFGDGTRLSIL.

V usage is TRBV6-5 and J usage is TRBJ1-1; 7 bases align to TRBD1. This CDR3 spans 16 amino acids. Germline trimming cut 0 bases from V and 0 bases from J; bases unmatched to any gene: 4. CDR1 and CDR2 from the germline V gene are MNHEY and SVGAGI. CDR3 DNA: TGTGCCAGCAGTTACTCGTTGGGACAGCTGAACACTGAAGCTTTCTTT. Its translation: CASSYSLGQLNTEAFF.